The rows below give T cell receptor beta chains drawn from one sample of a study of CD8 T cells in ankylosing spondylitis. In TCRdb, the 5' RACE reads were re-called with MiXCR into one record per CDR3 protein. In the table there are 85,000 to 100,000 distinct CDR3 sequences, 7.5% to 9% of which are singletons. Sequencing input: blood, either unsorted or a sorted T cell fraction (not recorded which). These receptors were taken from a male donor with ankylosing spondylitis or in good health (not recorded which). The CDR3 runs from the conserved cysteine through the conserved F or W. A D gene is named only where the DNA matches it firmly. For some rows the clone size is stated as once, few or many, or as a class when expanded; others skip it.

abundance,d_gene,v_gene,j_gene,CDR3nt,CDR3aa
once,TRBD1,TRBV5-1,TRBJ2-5,TGCGCCAGCGCTATCGACAGGGAAGAGACCCAGTACTTC,CASAIDREETQYF
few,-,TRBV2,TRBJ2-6,TGTGCCAGCAGCCCGGGGCTTTCAAGATCTGGGGCCAACGTCCTGACTTTC,CASSPGLSRSGANVLTF
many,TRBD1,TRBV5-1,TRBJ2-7,TGCGCCAGCAGCTTGGGGGACAGGTCCTACGAGCAGTACTTC,CASSLGDRSYEQYF
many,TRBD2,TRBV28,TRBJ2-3,TGTGCCAGCAGGATCCTGGGGGGGGGAGATACGCAGTATTTT,CASRILGGGDTQYF
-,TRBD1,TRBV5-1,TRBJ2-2,TGCGCCACAAGACAGGGTAACGGCGGGGAGCTGTTTTTT,CATRQGNGGELFF
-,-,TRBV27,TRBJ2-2,TGTGCCAGCAGTTTATATACCAGCACCGGGGAGCTGTTTTTT,CASSLYTSTGELFF
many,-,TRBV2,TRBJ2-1,TGTGCCAGCAAAGAGCGATCCTACAATGAGCAGTTCTTC,CASKERSYNEQFF
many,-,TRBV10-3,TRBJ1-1,TGTGCCACCGGAGAGCAGGAAGACACTGAAGCTTTCTTT,CATGEQEDTEAFF
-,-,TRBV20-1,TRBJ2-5,TGCAGTGCTAGAAGCTCGAGACTGATACAAGAGACCCAGTACTTC,CSARSSRLIQETQYF
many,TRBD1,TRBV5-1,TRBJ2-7,TGCGCCAGCAGCCCTCGACAGGGGCGGACGTCCTACGAGCAGTACTTC,CASSPRQGRTSYEQYF
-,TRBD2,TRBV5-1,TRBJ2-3,TGCGCCAGCAGCCAGACTAGCGGGGGTCAATCAGATACGCAGTATTTT,CASSQTSGGQSDTQYF
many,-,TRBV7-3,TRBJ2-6,TGTGCCAGCAGCTTCACTGGGGCCAACGTCCTGACTTTC,CASSFTGANVLTF
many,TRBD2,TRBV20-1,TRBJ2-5,TGCAGTGCTAGACCTGGACTTAGCGGGGGATACCAAGAGACCCAGTACTTC,CSARPGLSGGYQETQYF
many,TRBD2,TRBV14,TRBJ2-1,TGTGCCAGCAGCCTATCCGGGACTAGTATACACGATGAGCAGTTCTTC,CASSLSGTSIHDEQFF
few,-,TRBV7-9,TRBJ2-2,TGTGCCAGCAGCTTAGGAGTGGAGGCCGGGGAGCTGTTTTTT,CASSLGVEAGELFF
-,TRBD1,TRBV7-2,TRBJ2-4,TGTGCCAGCAGCGAACAGGGGGCCAAAAACATTCAGTACTTC,CASSEQGAKNIQYF
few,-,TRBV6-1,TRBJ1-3,TGTGCCGCTGGGACTCAACCATCCTCTGGAAACACCATATATTTT,CAAGTQPSSGNTIYF
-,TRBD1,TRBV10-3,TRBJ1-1,TGTGCCATCAGCTCCCAGGGGGGAGCTTTCTTT,CAISSQGGAFF